A few counts support the clone carrying this T cell receptor (beta chain). Its cognate antigen is unknown. These data originate in a study of blood T cells in healthy people across ages. Study-wide findings and caveats: Total diversity from one million sequenced T cells was likely underestimated. Per million T cells, TCR beta diversity dropped about linearly as age rose. Long-lived donors carried more naive CD4+ cells and greater diversity than aged donors.

The CDR3 has 12 amino acids. Germline V gene lookup returns CDR1 DFQATT and CDR2 SNEGSKA (reference sequence). Trimming took 3 bases from V and 1 from J, leaving 3 bases between them. Using a J-beta primer mix together with a sample-barcoded 5' primer, a second PCR was run for about 6 to 12 cycles. TCRdb re-analysed the 5' RACE reads in MiXCR, keeping a single row per CDR3 protein. The sample consists of some 760,000 distinct CDR3 sequences, about 25% of them appearing once. Another study also made use of these data, one on T cells of mothers and their children.

The sample consisted of blood. The clonotype comes from a boy aged 5-17 years in good health. The V and J genes are TRBV20-1 and TRBJ2-2; D is ambiguous. CDR3 protein: CSASRNTGELFF. Written as DNA, the CDR3 is TGCAGTGCTAGTCGGAACACCGGGGAGCTGTTTTTT.